This T cell receptor (beta chain) was documented in a study of CD8+ T cells in alopecia areata. Regarding the study as a whole: TCRs were shared less clearly across patients than in mice, possibly for HLA-related reasons.

Peripheral blood, together with lesional scalp punch biopsies, was collected from alopecia areata patients. The CDR3 totals 12 residues. CDR1 and CDR2 (germline): SQVTM, ANQGSEA. Between the trimmed V and J ends, which lost 4 bases and 7 bases, there was a span of 11 bases. A word on this clone: The antigen is not known.

In each case, RNA was isolated and then reverse transcribed into cDNA as the sequencing template. Using immunoSEQ multiplex PCR, the repertoire was profiled, and TCRdb retains in-frame clones only, with some absent. The sample lists roughly 250,000 clones, around two thirds occurring once. The sequence came from a human donor with alopecia areata. The chain uses TRBV29-1 and TRBJ1-5; D gene unclear. This sample comprised CD4+ T cells sorted from blood, obtained at week 0. The CDR3 loop is CSVVSAGQPQHF. The DNA of the CDR3 is TGCAGCGTTGTATCAGCGGGCCAGCCCCAGCATTTT.